Below, one TCR beta chain is given with its context. This sample was taken from a study of blood T cell repertoires in COVID-19. Looking at the study overall: The United States, Italy and Spain were the sources of the acute and convalescent COVID-19 samples. T cells, B-cell-depleted T cells, or PBMCs provided the cDNA or gDNA that served as material.

TCRdb keeps only in-frame clones here, not all; method: immunoSEQ multiplex PCR. The data hold 150,000 or so clones, with more than 75% observed a single time. This study enrolled people aged about 18 to 100 from roughly 22 US geographic areas. Grouping used clinical history reported by participants in a survey and questionnaire. This CDR3 has 17 residues. Trimming took 1 base from V and 4 from J, leaving 16 bases between them. The germline CDR1 and CDR2 sequences are LNHDA and SQIVND (reference sequence). The sequencing sample was made of PBMCs or T cells enriched from blood (not recorded which). This TCR was recovered from a middle-aged man who had recovered from COVID-19. V usage is TRBV19 and J usage is TRBJ2-2, with D possibly matching TRBD2 (5 bases). CDR3 region: CASSIAGVRTGTGELFF. DNA of the CDR3: TGTGCCAGTAGTATAGCCGGCGTAAGGACTGGCACCGGGGAGCTGTTTTTT.